This entry lists 10 T cell receptor beta chains sequenced from one sample in a study of read filtering for tumor transcriptome and immune sequencing. This library used about 360 ng RNA and molecular barcoded adaptors spanning alpha/delta and beta/gamma chains. TCRdb processed the reads anew with MiXCR; each CDR3 protein has one entry. The sample includes about 5,500 distinct CDR3 sequences, over 20% of them seen just once. What was sequenced was a population of CD138-negative cells sorted from bone marrow. The receptors were gathered from a donor at least 40 years old with multiple myeloma.

By share of the sample, this clonotype is medium-sized. This rearrangement joins TRBV4-3 to TRBJ2-1, with TRBD2 identical over 11 bases. The germline CDR1 and CDR2 sequences are LGHNA and YSLEER. The CDR3 is 15 amino acids. V was pared by 0 bases and J by 8 bases, with 3 bases of the junction left unmatched. The CDR3 region has the DNA TGCGCCAGCAGCCAAGATCCTAGCGGGAGGTATGAGCAGTTCTTC. This encodes CASSQDPSGRYEQFF.

For this clonotype: This sequence is one base from a far larger clone and is likely a read error. The chain has TRBV7-2 and TRBJ2-1; no clear D gene. V dropped 2 bases and J dropped 7 bases, with 15 bases sitting between them. The germline gives CDR1 SGHTA, CDR2 FQGNSA. This CDR3 has 15 residues. Here the CDR3 DNA reads TGTGCCAGCAGCTTATCCCCGAGAGTGGGGAATGAGCAGTTCTTC. This sequence encodes CASSLSPRVGNEQFF.

This clonotype has only a few counts. V and J are TRBV6-1 and TRBJ1-5, with TRBD1 as a possible D gene (5 bases). This CDR3 is built from 14 residues. Germline values: CDR1 MNHNS, CDR2 SASEGT. Trimming took off 6 bases at V and 3 bases at J, with 12 bases between the two ends. The CDR3 region has the DNA TGTGCCAGCAGCCCGGGACCGATCAATCAGCCCCAGCATTTT. Protein sequence: CASSPGPINQPQHF.

This chain links TRBV9 with TRBJ2-6; 9 bases match TRBD1. CDR3 length: 17 residues. CDR1 and CDR2 from the germline V gene are SGDLS and YYNGEE. The V and J ends lost 4 bases and 7 bases, in that order; junction bases with no gene match: 12. CDR3 region: CASSPDPRDRVANVLTF. CDR3 in DNA: TGTGCCAGCAGCCCCGACCCCCGGGACAGGGTAGCCAACGTCCTGACTTTC. Complete variable domain (other parts from reference TRBV9 and TRBJ2-6): DSGVTQTPKHLITATGQRVTLRCSPRSGDLSVYWYQQSLDQGLQFLIQYYNGEERAKGNILERFSAQQFPDLHSELNLSSLELGDSALYFCASSPDPRDRVANVLTFGAGSRLTVL.

Relative to its sample, this clonotype is medium-sized. This chain links TRBV28 with TRBJ2-1, with TRBD2 as a possible D gene (6 bases). This CDR3 comprises 15 residues. V shed 1 base and J shed 6 bases, with 13 bases lying between them. Germline V gene lookup returns CDR1 MDHEN and CDR2 SYDVKM. The CDR3 nucleotides are TGTGCCAGCAGTTTATTGGCCGGGACTCTCAATGAGCAGTTCTTC. Translating it yields CASSLLAGTLNEQFF.

About this clonotype itself: A read error is the likely source, as a far larger clone sits one nucleotide away. V and J are TRBV5-1 and TRBJ1-4, with TRBD2 identical over 7 bases. The end of the DNA fits TRBJ2-3 better, so the J call may be wrong. Germline CDR1 is SGHRS and CDR2 is YFSETQ. The CDR3 sequence is 12 residues long. CDR3 nucleotides: TGCGCCAGCAGTCCGGGGGGAGTTACGCAGTATTTT. It is translated as CASSPGGVTQYF.

This clonotype appeared many times. The genes are TRBV5-1 and TRBJ2-2, with 11 bases fitting TRBD2. With 0 bases clipped from V and 5 bases from J, the junction kept 6 bases outside the gene matches. The CDR3 spans 17 residues. In germline, CDR1 is SGHRS, CDR2 YFSETQ. This CDR3 is CASSLVALAGVTGELFF. The CDR3 DNA is TGCGCCAGCAGCTTGGTAGCACTAGCGGGAGTAACCGGGGAGCTGTTTTTT.

This clonotype is labeled as medium-sized. The CDR3 protein is CSVGGQRGNTEAFF. CDR3 nucleotide sequence: TGCAGCGTTGGGGGACAGAGGGGTAACACTGAAGCTTTCTTT. The chain links TRBV29-1 to TRBJ1-1; 7 bases fit TRBD1. J gave up 2 bases and V 4 bases, and 7 bases lay outside the gene matches. Germline V gives CDR1 SQVTM, CDR2 ANQGSEA. The CDR3 has 14 residues. The complete variable domain, with remaining parts taken from reference TRBV29-1 and TRBJ1-1, reads SAVISQKPSRDICQRGTSLTIQCQVDSQVTMMFWYRQQPGQSLTLIATANQGSEATYESGFVIDKFPISRPNLTFSTLTVSNMSPEDSSIYLCSVGGQRGNTEAFFGQGTRLTVV.

By share of the sample, this clonotype is medium-sized. J is TRBJ2-5 and V is TRBV7-2, with TRBD2 matching 13 bases. This CDR3 comprises 18 residues. The junction had 13 bases not matched to a gene; V was cut back by 5 bases and J by 4 bases. Germline values: CDR1 SGHTA, CDR2 FQGNSA. The CDR3 region has the DNA TGTGCCAGCAGCCGGACCCTGACTAGCGGGGGGAGGGGAGAGACCCAGTACTTC. It encodes CASSRTLTSGGRGETQYF.

This clonotype is labeled as medium-sized (0.01 to 0.1%). CDR3 nucleotide sequence: TGCGCCAGCGCGAGGCAGCCACCGGGACAGGGACACAATGAGCAGTTCTTC. Residues: CASARQPPGQGHNEQFF. The chain links TRBV5-1 to TRBJ2-1; 9 nucleotides agree with TRBD1. Unmatched junction bases numbered 16, after V lost 7 bases and J lost 5 bases. CDR1 and CDR2 from the germline V gene are SGHRS and YFSETQ. This CDR3 comprises 17 residues.